One and the same sample provided the 19 T cell receptor beta chains below, sequenced in a study of cytomegalovirus exposure and HLA in healthy donors. Repertoires were generated with immunoSEQ multiplex PCR, while TCRdb's copy carries only in-frame clones and drops some. The sample yields fewer than 250,000 clones, 85% to 90% seen once. What was sequenced was PBMCs. These receptors were obtained from a man younger than 35 in good health and CMV-seronegative.

In DNA form, the CDR3 reads TGTGCCAGCAGTTCTGTGAGGAGCTCCTACAATGAGCAGTTCTTC. Protein product: CASSSVRSSYNEQFF. The rearrangement uses TRBV6-5 and TRBJ2-1; the D is unclear. The CDR3 covers 15 residues. V gave up 4 bases and J gave up 0 bases, with 10 bases separating them. Germline CDR1 MNHEY, CDR2 SVGAGI.

J is TRBJ1-6 and V is TRBV6-1; D remains unclear. CDR3 length: 14 amino acids. The V gene lost 4 bases and the J gene lost 7 bases, with 11 bases spanning the gap. Germline CDR1 reads MNHNS; CDR2 reads SASEGT. Written as DNA, the CDR3 is TGTGCCAGCAGTGTTGCCCGCAGAAATTCACCCCTCCACTTT. Protein sequence: CASSVARRNSPLHF.

The CDR3 protein is CASSRVERNGYEQYF. The CDR3 nucleotides are TGTGCCAGCAGCAGGGTGGAGCGGAACGGCTACGAGCAGTACTTC. The V and J genes are TRBV21-1 and TRBJ2-7; TRBD2, the table's D call, lacks a check against the DNA. TRBV21-1 is a pseudogene. The CDR3 runs 15 residues.

V and J are TRBV19 and TRBJ1-5; 10 positions agree with TRBD1. Germline loops: CDR1 LNHDA, CDR2 SQIVND (reference sequence). This CDR3 spans 14 amino acids. With 7 bases clipped from V and 6 bases from J, the junction kept 6 bases outside the gene matches. The CDR3 bases are TGTGCCAGTATGACAGGGGGCGGGTTTCAGCCCCAGCATTTT. This encodes CASMTGGGFQPQHF.

The chain is built from TRBV4-3 and TRBJ1-4, with a possible D match to TRBD1 (5 bases). The length of the CDR3 is 16 residues. The germline V and J ends were trimmed by 0 bases and 2 bases, with 10 bases remaining between them. Germline lookup yields CDR1 LGHNA and CDR2 YSLEER. The CDR3: CASSQDRVTTNEKLFF. CDR3 sequence (DNA): TGCGCCAGCAGCCAAGACAGGGTTACGACTAATGAAAAACTGTTTTTT.

The gene calls are TRBV25-1 and TRBJ2-5; perhaps TRBD2 as D (5 bases). The V gene lost 1 base and the J gene lost 5 bases, with 14 bases spanning the gap. The CDR3 totals 15 residues. Looked up from germline, CDR1 is MGHDK and CDR2 is SYGVNS. The CDR3 loop is CASSELASRGETQYF. The CDR3 bases are TGTGCCAGCAGTGAATTGGCTAGCCGCGGCGAGACCCAGTACTTC.

This clone has a handful of counts. The same CDR3 also results from other DNA sequences found in this sample. This chain links TRBV6-5 with TRBJ1-2, with TRBD1 matching 8 bases. V lost 6 bases to trimming and J lost 5 bases; unmatched junction nucleotides: 5. Per the germline V gene, CDR1 is MNHEY and CDR2 is SVGAGI. This CDR3 region has 13 residues. The CDR3 protein is CASSHRGDYGYTF. In nucleotides, the CDR3 is TGTGCCAGCAGCCACAGGGGGGATTATGGCTACACCTTC.

The chain is built from TRBV9 and TRBJ1-6, with D possibly TRBD1 on 5 matching bases. Germline V gives CDR1 SGDLS, CDR2 YYNGEE. Trimming left V 0 bases short and J 2 bases short, with 6 bases between. The CDR3 runs 15 residues. CDR3 DNA: TGTGCCAGCAGCGTAGAAGGGGCCTATAATTCACCCCTCCACTTT. Translated: CASSVEGAYNSPLHF.

This chain links TRBV4-2 with TRBJ2-5; the D gene is possibly TRBD2 (6 bases). The CDR3 has 15 amino acids. Germline V gene lookup returns CDR1 LGHNA and CDR2 YNFKEQ. V gave up 3 bases and J gave up 3 bases, with 14 bases separating them. The DNA for the CDR3 is TGTGCCAGCAGCCAGGTATGGGGGACTGAAGAGACCCAGTACTTC. Translating gives CASSQVWGTEETQYF.

This clone was seen a handful of times. The V gene is TRBV2, the J gene TRBJ2-3; D is uncertain. CDR1 is SNHLY, CDR2 FYNNEI, per germline. This CDR3 spans 15 amino acids. V lost 4 bases and J 8 bases, leaving 19 bases between the germline ends. The CDR3 DNA follows: TGTGCCAGCAGTGTAAGATTCACGGAGTTAGGTACGCAGTATTTT. Protein product: CASSVRFTELGTQYF.

V and J are TRBV5-4 and TRBJ1-4; a weak D match, TRBD1 (5 bases). The CDR3 extends over 15 amino acids. V was cut by 0 bases and J by 6 bases, with 12 bases left in between. CDR1 and CDR2 from the germline V gene are SGHNT and YYREEE (reference sequence). This CDR3 is CASSLGGGTDEKLFF. The CDR3 coding sequence is TGTGCCAGCAGCTTGGGTGGCGGGACGGATGAAAAACTGTTTTTT.

The CDR3 region is CAWSQGLTSGIRYTQYF. The DNA of the CDR3 is TGTGCCTGGAGTCAGGGCCTGACTAGCGGGATAAGGTATACGCAGTATTTT. This sequence joins TRBV30 and TRBJ2-3, with TRBD2 matching over 11 bases. There are 17 residues in the CDR3. Germline V CDR1 and CDR2: GTSNPN, SVGIG (reference sequence). V gave up 2 bases and J gave up 7 bases; unmatched junction bases: 14.

The chain is built from TRBV23-1 and TRBJ2-3; D is undetermined. TRBV23-1 is an open reading frame, and its role is uncertain. CDR3 length: 12 amino acids. Trimming shortened V by 0 bases and J by 8 bases, and 6 bases separated the two germline ends. In nucleotides, the CDR3 is TGCGCCAGCAGTCAATCGTTCGGTACGCAGTATTTT. This codes for CASSQSFGTQYF.

V gene TRBV5-1 combines with J gene TRBJ2-3; weak D call: TRBD1 (5 bases). Deletions cut 0 bases from V and 2 bases from J, with 7 bases between. Germline V gene data show CDR1 as SGHRS and CDR2 as YFSETQ. CDR3 length: 14 residues. CDR3 nucleotide sequence: TGCGCCAGCAGCTTGGAGACAGACACAGATACGCAGTATTTT. Amino acid sequence: CASSLETDTDTQYF. Based on the CDR3 plus reference TRBV5-1 and TRBJ2-3, the full variable domain is KAGVTQTPRYLIKTRGQQVTLSCSPISGHRSVSWYQQTPGQGLQFLFEYFSETQRNKGNFPGRFSGRQFSNSRSEMNVSTLELGDSALYLCASSLETDTDTQYFGPGTRLTVL.

On this clone: One junction end disagrees with the germline gene, perhaps due to a read error. This rearrangement joins TRBV27 to TRBJ2-2, with 8 bases fitting TRBD2. Germline V lookup: CDR1 MNHEY, CDR2 SMNVEV (reference sequence). The CDR3 covers 14 residues. CDR3 sequence reads: CASRLAGGGLELFF. CDR3 DNA: TGTGCCAGCCGTTTGGCGGGGGGCGGGCTGGAGCTGTTTTTT.

The CDR3 protein is CSVEVVLAGNYEQYF. CDR3 nucleotides: TGCAGCGTTGAGGTGGTACTAGCGGGAAACTACGAGCAGTACTTC. The V and J genes are TRBV29-1 and TRBJ2-7; 10 nucleotides line up with TRBD2. The CDR3 loop spans 15 amino acids. The junction had 8 bases not matched to a gene; V was cut back by 3 bases and J by 3 bases. Per germline, CDR1 SQVTM and CDR2 ANQGSEA.

The rearrangement uses TRBV5-1 and TRBJ1-1, with 8 bases lining up with TRBD1. This CDR3 region has 13 residues. The germline V gene has CDR1 SGHRS and CDR2 YFSETQ. With 0 bases clipped from V and 11 bases from J, the junction kept 6 bases outside the gene matches. CDR3 nucleotides: TGCGCCAGCAGCTTGGCAGTGACAGGGGAGGCTTTCTTT. As protein: CASSLAVTGEAFF.

This clone occurred once. J is TRBJ1-1 and V is TRBV7-2; possible D gene TRBD1, 5 bases. Germline V gene data show CDR1 as SGHTA and CDR2 as FQGNSA. The ends were cut back, 6 bases at V and 4 bases at J, with 12 bases in the middle. This CDR3 comprises 13 residues. The CDR3 loop reads CASRLGGSTEAFF. DNA of the CDR3: TGTGCCAGCAGGTTGGGGGGGAGCACTGAAGCTTTCTTT.

V and J are TRBV9 and TRBJ2-3, with TRBD2 identical over 9 bases. Trimming cost V 2 bases and J 3 bases; bases outside gene matches: 4. Germline V gives CDR1 SGDLS, CDR2 YYNGEE. This CDR3 region has 15 residues. The CDR3 DNA reads as TGTGCCAGCAGCGTTGGCAGCGGGAGGACAGATACGCAGTATTTT. Protein product: CASSVGSGRTDTQYF.